These 17 T cell receptor beta chains were sequenced from one sample in a study of T cells in Graves' hyperthyroidism and ophthalmopathy. The CDR3 regions of TCR beta were amplified from RNA transcripts. The TCR CDR3 first-round RT-PCR relied on the HTBI primer set. TCRdb re-called the multiplex PCR reads through MiXCR, storing one row per CDR3 protein. Of about 560,000 distinct CDR3 sequences in the sample, 15% to 19% were seen once. Sequencing was done on a sample of blood. The receptors come from a woman in her 30s with Graves' hyperthyroidism.

The table lists this clonotype with many counts. The chain links TRBV24-1 to TRBJ2-3, with D uncertain. There are 14 residues in the CDR3. Trimming shortened V by 3 bases and J by 6 bases, and 12 bases separated the two germline ends. CDR1 and CDR2 from the germline V gene are KGHDR and SFDVKD. The CDR3 sequence is CATSDVGLGDTQYF. In DNA form, the CDR3 reads TGTGCCACCAGTGATGTCGGATTAGGTGATACGCAGTATTTT.

The chain links TRBV7-9 to TRBJ1-2, with D uncertain. Germline lookup yields CDR1 SEHNR and CDR2 FQNEAQ (reference sequence). Trimming left V 8 bases short and J 5 bases short, with 9 bases between. The CDR3 runs 11 residues. The chain's CDR3 is CASGVGYGYTF. DNA for the CDR3: TGTGCCAGCGGGGTGGGGTATGGCTACACCTTC.

The chain carries TRBV19 and TRBJ2-2; D remains ambiguous. This CDR3 contains 14 residues. Trimming removed 7 bases at V and 3 bases at J, with 12 bases between. CDR1 and CDR2 from the germline V gene are LNHDA and SQIVND (reference sequence). Here the CDR3 reads CASIAVIDTGELFF. CDR3 coding DNA: TGTGCCAGTATTGCAGTAATAGACACCGGGGAGCTGTTTTTT.

V usage is TRBV19 and J usage is TRBJ2-5; TRBD2 aligns across 7 bases. Germline lookup yields CDR1 LNHDA and CDR2 SQIVND (reference sequence). The CDR3 length is 15 residues. Trimming removed 6 bases from V and 0 bases from J; junction bases left unmatched: 7. The CDR3 region has the DNA TGTGCCAGTAGCGACCATAGCGGGCACCAAGAGACCCAGTACTTC. Residues: CASSDHSGHQETQYF. The full variable domain, in which reference TRBV19 and TRBJ2-5 provide the parts outside the CDR3, is DGGITQSPKYLFRKEGQNVTLSCEQNLNHDAMYWYRQDPGQGLRLIYYSQIVNDFQKGDIAEGYSVSREKKESFPLTVTSAQKNPTAFYLCASSDHSGHQETQYFGPGTRLLVL.

The chain couples TRBV5-8 to TRBJ2-3; 9 nucleotides match TRBD2. This CDR3 comprises 16 residues. Trimming removed 3 bases from V and 3 bases from J; junction bases left unmatched: 8. Germline-derived CDR1 and CDR2 are SGHTS and YDEGEE. The CDR3 DNA reads as TGTGCCAGCAGCTGGAGGGCTAGCGGGATAACAGATACGCAGTATTTT. The encoded protein is CASSWRASGITDTQYF.

This clonotype was counted many times. The V and J genes are TRBV3-1 and TRBJ2-7, with unresolved D. The germline gives CDR1 LGHDT, CDR2 YNNKEL (reference sequence). V dropped 6 bases and J dropped 1 base, with 10 bases sitting between them. The CDR3 contains 13 residues. The CDR3 is CASRQHGSYEQYF. CDR3 DNA sequence: TGTGCCAGCAGACAACACGGGTCCTACGAGCAGTACTTC.

This clonotype was seen ten or more times. This chain joins TRBV7-2 and TRBJ2-1; D assignment may be TRBD1 or TRBD2 (5 bases each). This CDR3 region has 13 residues. V was shortened by 4 bases and J by 9 bases, with 13 bases between the two germline ends. Germline V gene sequence: CDR1 SGHTA, CDR2 FQGNSA. CDR3 amino acids: CASSSLPGPEQFF. CDR3 DNA sequence: TGTGCCAGCAGCTCCCTGCCGGGACCTGAGCAGTTCTTC.

The chain carries TRBV3-1 and TRBJ2-5, with D possibly matching TRBD1 (6 bases). Germline V lookup: CDR1 LGHDT, CDR2 YNNKEL (reference sequence). This CDR3 spans 13 amino acids. Between the trimmed V and J ends, which lost 4 bases and 5 bases, there was a span of 11 bases. CDR3 nucleotide sequence: TGTGCCAGCAGCCTGGGACACGCGGAGACCCAGTACTTC. Protein sequence: CASSLGHAETQYF.

This rearrangement joins TRBV20-1 to TRBJ2-1; D gene unclear. The germline CDR1 and CDR2 sequences are DFQATT and SNEGSKA (reference sequence). V lost 4 bases and J lost 0, with 7 bases in between. The CDR3 runs to 13 residues. The CDR3 sequence is CSAILFSYNEQFF. CDR3 DNA sequence: TGCAGTGCTATCCTTTTCTCCTACAATGAGCAGTTCTTC.

This clonotype was observed at least ten times. The chain has TRBV30 and TRBJ1-1; 10 nucleotides agree with TRBD1. This CDR3 has 14 amino acids. Germline loops: CDR1 GTSNPN, CDR2 SVGIG (reference sequence). Trimming cost V 3 bases and J 5 bases; bases outside gene matches: 6. The CDR3 DNA follows: TGTGCCTGGAGGTCTGACAGGGGGCCAACTGAAGCTTTCTTT. Translated: CAWRSDRGPTEAFF.

Ten or more counts support this clonotype. The chain links TRBV30 to TRBJ1-4; D call uncertain. The CDR3 loop spans 12 amino acids. V was trimmed by 7 bases and J by 10 bases, leaving 16 bases between them. Per the germline V gene, CDR1 is GTSNPN and CDR2 is SVGIG (reference sequence). CDR3 sequence reads: CASVPESGKLFF. CDR3 nucleotides: TGTGCCTCTGTGCCTGAATCGGGAAAACTGTTTTTT.

This clonotype was seen only a few times. The chain combines TRBV20-1 with TRBJ2-1, with 7 bases fitting TRBD2. Losses at the gene ends were 6 bases for V and 3 bases for J; bases not matched to a gene: 8. Germline CDR1 DFQATT, CDR2 SNEGSKA (reference sequence). The CDR3 consists of 14 residues. CDR3 protein: CSARGAGIYNEQFF. In nucleotides, the CDR3 is TGCAGTGCAAGGGGAGCGGGGATCTACAATGAGCAGTTCTTC.

V is TRBV10-3 and J is TRBJ2-3; maybe TRBD1 (5 bases). This CDR3 is built from 14 residues. The V end lost 7 bases, the J end lost 1 base, and 12 bases lay between the germline ends. Per germline, CDR1 ENHRY and CDR2 SYGVKD. CDR3 sequence (DNA): TGTGCCATCAAGGGGCTAGTGGGCACAGATACGCAGTATTTT. It translates to CAIKGLVGTDTQYF.

This clonotype was seen many times. The CDR3 DNA follows: TGTGCCAGCAGTTTCGGTACAGGCCGTAGGCACGAGCAGTACTTC. Protein sequence: CASSFGTGRRHEQYF. V and J are TRBV12-3 or TRBV12-4 and TRBJ2-7, with D possibly TRBD1 on 5 matching bases. V shed 3 bases and J shed 5 bases, with 17 bases lying between them. The CDR3 is made up of 15 amino acids.

This clonotype was detected only a few times. The rearrangement uses TRBV9 and TRBJ1-5; D call uncertain. The CDR3 has 14 residues. Trimming removed 3 bases at V and 13 bases at J, with 20 bases between. Per the germline V gene, CDR1 is SGDLS and CDR2 is YYNGEE. CDR3 in amino acids: CASSDPVGADTQHF. In DNA form, the CDR3 reads TGTGCCAGCAGCGACCCTGTGGGAGCGGATACGCAGCATTTT.

The table lists this clonotype with many counts. The CDR3 sequence is CACGTAYEQYF. The CDR3 nucleotides are TGTGCCTGCGGGACAGCCTACGAGCAGTACTTC. The chain employs TRBV30 and TRBJ2-7; 7 bases are shared with TRBD1. Germline V CDR1 and CDR2: GTSNPN, SVGIG (reference sequence). The CDR3 is 11 residues long. V lost 6 bases, J lost 2 bases, and 1 base stayed unmatched. Supplemented by reference TRBV30 and TRBJ2-7, the full variable domain reads SQTIHQWPATLVQPVGSPLSLECTVEGTSNPNLYWYRQAAGRGLQLLFYSVGIGQISSEVPQNLSASRPQDRQFILSSKKLLLSDSGFYLCACGTAYEQYFGPGTRLTVT.

This clonotype was counted a few times. CDR3 DNA: TGTGCCAGCAGCGCCGGGGCCAATGCCTACGAGCAGTACTTC. Its protein is CASSAGANAYEQYF. The chain has TRBV2 and TRBJ2-7; the D gene could be TRBD1 or TRBD2 (5 bases each). Trimming took off 6 bases at V and 2 bases at J, with 14 bases between the two ends. Germline CDR1 SNHLY, CDR2 FYNNEI. The CDR3 runs to 14 residues. Filled out from reference TRBV2 and TRBJ2-7, the complete variable domain reads EPEVTQTPSHQVTQMGQEVILRCVPISNHLYFYWYRQILGQKVEFLVSFYNNEISEKSEIFDDQFSVERPDGSNFTLKIRSTKLEDSAMYFCASSAGANAYEQYFGPGTRLTVT.